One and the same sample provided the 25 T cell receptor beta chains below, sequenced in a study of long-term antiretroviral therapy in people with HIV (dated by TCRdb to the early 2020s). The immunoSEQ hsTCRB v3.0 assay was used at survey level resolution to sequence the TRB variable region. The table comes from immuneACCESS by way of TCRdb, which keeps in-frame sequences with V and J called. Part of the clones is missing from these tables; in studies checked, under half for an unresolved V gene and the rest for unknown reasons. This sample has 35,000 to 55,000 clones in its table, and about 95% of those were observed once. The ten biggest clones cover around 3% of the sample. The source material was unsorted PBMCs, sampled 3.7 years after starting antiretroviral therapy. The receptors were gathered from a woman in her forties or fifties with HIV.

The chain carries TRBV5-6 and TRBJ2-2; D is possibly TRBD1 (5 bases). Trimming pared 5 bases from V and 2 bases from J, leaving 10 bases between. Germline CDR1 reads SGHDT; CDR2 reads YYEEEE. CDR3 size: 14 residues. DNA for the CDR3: TGTGCCAGCAGGTCGACAGATAACACCGGGGAGCTGTTTTTT. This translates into CASRSTDNTGELFF.

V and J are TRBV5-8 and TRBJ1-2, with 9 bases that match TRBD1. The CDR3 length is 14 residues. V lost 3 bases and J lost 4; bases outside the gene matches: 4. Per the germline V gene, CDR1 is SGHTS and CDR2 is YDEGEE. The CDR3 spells CASSWGQGGYGYTF. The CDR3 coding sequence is TGTGCCAGCAGCTGGGGACAGGGAGGCTATGGCTACACCTTC.

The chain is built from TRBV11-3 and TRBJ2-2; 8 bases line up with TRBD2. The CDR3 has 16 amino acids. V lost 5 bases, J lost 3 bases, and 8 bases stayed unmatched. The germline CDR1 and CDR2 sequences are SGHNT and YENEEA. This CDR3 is CASSTRGGLYTGELFF. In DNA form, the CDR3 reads TGTGCCAGCAGCACCCGGGGGGGCCTCTACACCGGGGAGCTGTTTTTT.

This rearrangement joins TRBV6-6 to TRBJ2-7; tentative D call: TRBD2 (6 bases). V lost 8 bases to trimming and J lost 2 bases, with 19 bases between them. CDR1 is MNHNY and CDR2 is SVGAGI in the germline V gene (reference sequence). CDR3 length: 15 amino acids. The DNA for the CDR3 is TGTGCCAGCGGCACGCAGGGACTTCGTCCCTACGAGCAGTACTTC. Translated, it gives CASGTQGLRPYEQYF.

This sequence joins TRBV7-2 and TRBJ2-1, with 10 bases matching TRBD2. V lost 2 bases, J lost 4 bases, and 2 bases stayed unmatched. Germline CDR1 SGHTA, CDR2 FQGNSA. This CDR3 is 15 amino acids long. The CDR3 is CASSLTSGKYNEQFF. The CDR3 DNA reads TGTGCCAGCAGCTTAACTAGCGGGAAGTACAATGAGCAGTTCTTC.

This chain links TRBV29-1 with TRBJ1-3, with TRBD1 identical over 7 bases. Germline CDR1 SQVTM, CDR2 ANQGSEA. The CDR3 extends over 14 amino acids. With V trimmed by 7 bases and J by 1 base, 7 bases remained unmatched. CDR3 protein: CSGVTGLSGNTIYF. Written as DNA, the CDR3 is TGCAGCGGCGTGACAGGGTTGTCTGGAAACACCATATATTTT.

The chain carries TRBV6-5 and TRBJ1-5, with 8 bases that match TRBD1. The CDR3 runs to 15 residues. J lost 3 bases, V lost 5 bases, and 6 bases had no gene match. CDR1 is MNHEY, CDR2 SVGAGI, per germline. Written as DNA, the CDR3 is TGTGCCAGCAGTAAGGGACAGGCCTACAATCAGCCCCAGCATTTT. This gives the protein CASSKGQAYNQPQHF.

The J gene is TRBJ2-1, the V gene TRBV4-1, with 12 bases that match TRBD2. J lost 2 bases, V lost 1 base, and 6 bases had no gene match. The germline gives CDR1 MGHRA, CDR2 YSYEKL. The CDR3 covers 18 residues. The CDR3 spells CASSQASGGAQPYNEQFF. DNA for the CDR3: TGCGCCAGCAGCCAAGCTAGCGGGGGGGCGCAGCCCTACAATGAGCAGTTCTTC.

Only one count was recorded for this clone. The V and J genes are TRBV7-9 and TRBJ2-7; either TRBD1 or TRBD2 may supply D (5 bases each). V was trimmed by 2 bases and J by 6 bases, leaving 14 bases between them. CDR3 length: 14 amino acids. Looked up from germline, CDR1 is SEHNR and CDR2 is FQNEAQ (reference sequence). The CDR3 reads CASSLTVEGSEQYF. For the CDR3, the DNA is TGTGCCAGCAGCTTAACCGTAGAGGGGAGCGAGCAGTACTTC. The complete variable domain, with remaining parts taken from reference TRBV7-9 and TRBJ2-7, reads DTGVSQNPRHKITKRGQNVTFRCDPISEHNRLYWYRQTLGQGPEFLTYFQNEAQLEKSRLLSDRFSAERPKGSFSTLEIQRTEQGDSAMYLCASSLTVEGSEQYFGPGTRLTVT.

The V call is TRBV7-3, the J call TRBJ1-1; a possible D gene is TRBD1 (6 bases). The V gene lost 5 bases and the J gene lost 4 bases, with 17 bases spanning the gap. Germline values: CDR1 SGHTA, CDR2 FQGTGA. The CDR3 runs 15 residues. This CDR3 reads CASSPRGGRGTEAFF. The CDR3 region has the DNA TGTGCCAGCAGCCCCAGGGGAGGTAGGGGCACTGAAGCTTTCTTT. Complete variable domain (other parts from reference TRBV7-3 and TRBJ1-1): GAGVSQTPSNKVTEKGKYVELRCDPISGHTALYWYRQSLGQGPEFLIYFQGTGAADDSGLPNDRFFAVRPEGSVSTLKIQRTERGDSAVYLCASSPRGGRGTEAFFGQGTRLTVV.

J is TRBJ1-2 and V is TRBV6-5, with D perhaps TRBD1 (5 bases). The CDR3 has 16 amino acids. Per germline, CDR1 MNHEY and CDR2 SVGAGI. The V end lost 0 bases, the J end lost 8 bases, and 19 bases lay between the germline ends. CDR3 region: CASSYSNRRRSRGYTF. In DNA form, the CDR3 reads TGTGCCAGCAGTTACTCTAACAGGAGGAGGTCACGGGGCTACACCTTC.

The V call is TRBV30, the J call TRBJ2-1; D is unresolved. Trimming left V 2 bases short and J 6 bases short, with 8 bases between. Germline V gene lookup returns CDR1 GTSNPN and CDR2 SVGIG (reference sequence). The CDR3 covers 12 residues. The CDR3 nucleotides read TGTGCCTGGAGTCCTAACCCCAATGAGCAGTTCTTC. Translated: CAWSPNPNEQFF.

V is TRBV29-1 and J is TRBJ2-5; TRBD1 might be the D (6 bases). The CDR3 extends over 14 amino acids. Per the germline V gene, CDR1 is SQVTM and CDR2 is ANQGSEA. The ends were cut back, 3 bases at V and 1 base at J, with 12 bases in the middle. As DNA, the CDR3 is TGCAGCGTTGATACAGGGTTCGGCCAAGAGACCCAGTACTTC. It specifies CSVDTGFGQETQYF. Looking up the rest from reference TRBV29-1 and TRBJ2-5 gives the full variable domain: SAVISQKPSRDICQRGTSLTIQCQVDSQVTMMFWYRQQPGQSLTLIATANQGSEATYESGFVIDKFPISRPNLTFSTLTVSNMSPEDSSIYLCSVDTGFGQETQYFGPGTRLLVL.

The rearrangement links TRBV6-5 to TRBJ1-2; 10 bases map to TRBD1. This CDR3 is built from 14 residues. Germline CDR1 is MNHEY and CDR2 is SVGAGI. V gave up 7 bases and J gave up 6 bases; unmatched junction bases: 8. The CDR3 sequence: CASKNPGQGNGYTF. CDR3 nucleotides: TGTGCCAGCAAAAATCCGGGACAGGGGAATGGCTACACCTTC.

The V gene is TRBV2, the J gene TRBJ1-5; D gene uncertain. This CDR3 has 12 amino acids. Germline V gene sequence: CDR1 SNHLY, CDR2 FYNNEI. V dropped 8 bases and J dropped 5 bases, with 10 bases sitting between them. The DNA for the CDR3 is TGTGCCAGCGGGAGAGACGATCAGCCCCAGCATTTT. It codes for CASGRDDQPQHF.

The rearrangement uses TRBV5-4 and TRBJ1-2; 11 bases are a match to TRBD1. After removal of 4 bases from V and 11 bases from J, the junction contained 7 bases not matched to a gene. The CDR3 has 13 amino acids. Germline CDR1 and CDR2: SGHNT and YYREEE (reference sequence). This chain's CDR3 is CASSPGQGDLYTF. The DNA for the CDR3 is TGTGCCAGCAGCCCGGGACAGGGGGACCTGTACACCTTC.

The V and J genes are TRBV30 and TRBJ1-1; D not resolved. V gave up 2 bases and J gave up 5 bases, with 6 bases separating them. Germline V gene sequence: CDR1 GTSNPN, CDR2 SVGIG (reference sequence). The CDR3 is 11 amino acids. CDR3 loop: CAWSSRTEAFF. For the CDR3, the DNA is TGTGCCTGGAGTTCGAGAACTGAAGCTTTCTTT.

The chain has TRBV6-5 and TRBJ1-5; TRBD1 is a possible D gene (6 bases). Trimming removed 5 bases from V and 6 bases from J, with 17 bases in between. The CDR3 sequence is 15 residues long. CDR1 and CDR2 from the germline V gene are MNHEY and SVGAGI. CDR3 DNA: TGTGCCAGCAGTAGAGGTACGAAACAGGGTCAGCCCCAGCATTTT. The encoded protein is CASSRGTKQGQPQHF.

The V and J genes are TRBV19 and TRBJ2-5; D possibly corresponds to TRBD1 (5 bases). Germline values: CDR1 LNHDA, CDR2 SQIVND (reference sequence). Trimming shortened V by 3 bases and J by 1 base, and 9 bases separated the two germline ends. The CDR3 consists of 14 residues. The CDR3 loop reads CASSIPGSQETQYF. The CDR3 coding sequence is TGTGCCAGTAGTATCCCAGGGTCCCAAGAGACCCAGTACTTC.

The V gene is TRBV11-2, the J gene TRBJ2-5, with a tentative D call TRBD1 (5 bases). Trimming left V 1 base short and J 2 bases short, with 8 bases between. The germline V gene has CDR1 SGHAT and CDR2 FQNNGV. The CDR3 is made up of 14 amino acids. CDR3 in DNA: TGTGCCAGCAGCTTAGGCAGGGCTCAAGAGACCCAGTACTTC. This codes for CASSLGRAQETQYF.

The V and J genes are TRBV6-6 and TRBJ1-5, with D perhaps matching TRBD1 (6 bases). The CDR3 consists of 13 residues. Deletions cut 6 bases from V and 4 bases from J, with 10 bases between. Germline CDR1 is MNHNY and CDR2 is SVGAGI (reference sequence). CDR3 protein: CASSSGQNQPQHF. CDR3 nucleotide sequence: TGTGCCAGCAGCTCGGGACAAAATCAGCCCCAGCATTTT.

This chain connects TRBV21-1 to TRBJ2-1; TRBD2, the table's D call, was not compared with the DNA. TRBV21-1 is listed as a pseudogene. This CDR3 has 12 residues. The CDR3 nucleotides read TGTGCCAGCAGCAATTCTTCCCCTGAGCAGTTCTTC. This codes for CASSNSSPEQFF.

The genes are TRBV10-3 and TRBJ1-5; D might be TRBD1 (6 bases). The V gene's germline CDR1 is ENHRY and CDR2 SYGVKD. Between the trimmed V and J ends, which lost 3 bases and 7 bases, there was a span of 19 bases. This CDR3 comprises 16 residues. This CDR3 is CAISEVLSGAGQPQHF. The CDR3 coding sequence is TGTGCCATCAGTGAAGTGTTATCGGGGGCCGGGCAGCCCCAGCATTTT.

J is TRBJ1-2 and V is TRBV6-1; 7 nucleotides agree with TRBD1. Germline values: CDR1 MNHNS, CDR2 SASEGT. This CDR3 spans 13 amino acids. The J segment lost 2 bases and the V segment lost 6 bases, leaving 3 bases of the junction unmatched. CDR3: CASRDRPNYGYTF. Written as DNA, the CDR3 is TGTGCCAGCAGGGACAGGCCCAACTATGGCTACACCTTC.

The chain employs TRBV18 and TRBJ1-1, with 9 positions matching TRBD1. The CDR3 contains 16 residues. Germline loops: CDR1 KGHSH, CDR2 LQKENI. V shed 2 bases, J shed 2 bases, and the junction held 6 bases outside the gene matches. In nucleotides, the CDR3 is TGTGCCAGCTCACCAGGGACAGGGACATTAAACACTGAAGCTTTCTTT. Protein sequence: CASSPGTGTLNTEAFF.